This T cell receptor beta chain was sequenced for a study of regulatory T cells in long-lasting Graves disease. Time point in this sample: newly diagnosed GD, antithyroid drugs for less than 3 months. TCR sequences were obtained from RNA taken from PBMCs. Broader study findings: Persistent disease preferred TRBV28, TRBJ1-2 and TRBJ2-5.

Sequencing libraries for TCR beta were prepared with iRepertoire HTBI primers and Arm-PCR of CDR3 regions. Each CDR3 protein is one row after TCRdb ran MiXCR on the multiplex PCR reads. The sample records around 480,000 distinct CDR3 sequences, 15% to 20% being singletons. In its sample, this clonotype was seen many times. What it recognizes is unknown. Trimming pared 5 bases from V and 5 bases from J, leaving 7 bases between. The CDR3 length is 11 residues. The same specimen was also included in a second study, on T cells in Graves' hyperthyroidism and ophthalmopathy. According to that study: The TCR CDR3 was amplified in a first-round RT-PCR using the HTBI primer set.

Source: peripheral blood mononuclear cells (PBMCs), taken at new diagnosis, from a patient treated with antithyroid drugs. The clonotype originates from a woman aged 35-60 years with Graves disease. The chain has TRBV12-3 or TRBV12-4 and TRBJ2-7; the D call may be TRBD1 or TRBD2 (5 bases each). The CDR3 loop reads CASSGGNEQYF. In DNA form, the CDR3 reads TGTGCCAGCAGTGGGGGAAACGAGCAGTACTTC.